This TCR beta chain was retrieved from a study of CXCR3-negative and CXCR3-positive naive CD8 T cells. Across the study: Collectively, the libraries yielded roughly 140 million TRB reads in total, at about 1.5 +/- 0.3 million per library.

This CDR3 is 15 amino acids long. Germline lookup yields CDR1 MNHEY and CDR2 SVGEGT. Points on this clonotype: Its antigen is unknown.

At about 310,000 cells each, triplicate sorts were carried out for each CD8+ T cell subset. A CD45RO-CCR7+CD27+CD95- profile was what naive CD8+ T cells displayed. Preparation of TRB cDNA libraries relied on 5' RACE carrying UMI labels. Reprocessing the 5' RACE reads, TCRdb reports a single entry for every CDR3 protein and omits DNA. The sample table includes thousands of distinct CDR3 sequences. The study, taken as a whole, reports: The TRBV-TRBJ usage of naive CXCR3-negative and CXCR3-positive cells was similar, but that of memory cells differed. The study found more hydrophobic TRB CDR3s in CXCR3-positive naive cells than in CXCR3-negative naive cells.

This clonotype originated in a human donor in good health. Some clones in this sample may be carry-over from other donors' samples. Input material: naive CXCR3+ CD8+ T cells from blood. Subset described: CD45RO-CCR7+CD27+CD95- naive CD8+ T cells expressing CXCR3 (TNR3+). This chain joins TRBV6-2 or TRBV6-3 and TRBJ2-1; the TCRdb call, TRBD2, lacks DNA for checking. CDR3 in amino acids: CASSLITSGENEQFF.